Given below is one T cell receptor (beta chain) in context. TCRdb called the RT-PCR reads again in MiXCR, with one record for every CDR3 protein. The sample yields roughly 670,000 distinct CDR3 sequences, less than 15% seen once. These data are taken from a study of response to subunit inactivated influenza vaccine. The CDR3 covers 12 residues. V shed 5 bases and J shed 5 bases, with 9 bases lying between them. Here the sequenced sample was PBMCs from blood, taken less than 15 days before vaccination. The J gene is TRBJ1-2, the V gene TRBV12-3 or TRBV12-4; D call uncertain. This TCR derives from a man aged 45-60 years who received an inactivated influenza vaccine. In DNA, the CDR3 is TGTGCCAGCAGTACAAGGGTTTATGGCTACACCTTC. Translation gives CASSTRVYGYTF.